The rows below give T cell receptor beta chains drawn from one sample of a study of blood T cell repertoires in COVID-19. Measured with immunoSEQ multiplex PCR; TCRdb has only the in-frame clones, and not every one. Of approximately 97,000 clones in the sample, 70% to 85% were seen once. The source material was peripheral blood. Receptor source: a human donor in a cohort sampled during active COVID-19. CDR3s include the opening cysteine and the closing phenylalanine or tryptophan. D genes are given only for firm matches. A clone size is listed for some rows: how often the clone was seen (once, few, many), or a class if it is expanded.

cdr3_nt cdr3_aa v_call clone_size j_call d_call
TGCGCCAGCAGCCAGGGACTAGCGGGGGGTGAGGCCGGGGAGCTGTTTTTT CASSQGLAGGEAGELFF TRBV4-1 once TRBJ2-2 TRBD2
TGTGCCAGTAGTAAAAGGGGCCTCACTGAAGCTTTCTTT CASSKRGLTEAFF TRBV19 . TRBJ1-1 .
TGTGCCAGCAGCGTAGGGGGGGGCCGGGCGGATACGCAGTATTTT CASSVGGGRADTQYF TRBV9 . TRBJ2-3 .
TGTGCCAGCAGCTTGTCTAGCGGGGAGTACGAGCAGTACTTC CASSLSSGEYEQYF TRBV7-2 . TRBJ2-7 TRBD2
TGCAGCGTCGGGACTAGCGGACAGACTGAGCAGTTCTTC CSVGTSGQTEQFF TRBV29-1 . TRBJ2-1 TRBD2
TGTGCCAGCAGTGTCCCCCGAAGCGGGGGCACAGATACGCAGTATTTT CASSVPRSGGTDTQYF TRBV5-4 . TRBJ2-3 TRBD2
TGTGCCAGCAGTTCCGGGACTAGCCTGAATGAGCAGTTCTTC CASSSGTSLNEQFF TRBV27 . TRBJ2-1 TRBD2
TGTGCTAGTGGTTTGAAACTAGGGCCGCCAAACACTGAAGCTTTCTTT CASGLKLGPPNTEAFF TRBV12-5 . TRBJ1-1 .
TGTGCCTGGAGACAGGGGATAAGCGGGACAGATACGCAGTATTTT CAWRQGISGTDTQYF TRBV30 . TRBJ2-3 .
TGTGCCACCAGTGAGCGGTTTATCTGGGACTGGTACTATGGCTACACCTTC CATSERFIWDWYYGYTF TRBV24-1 . TRBJ1-2 .
TGCGCCAGCAGCTTGGCAAGACTAGCGGGCTCCACAGATACGCAGTATTTT CASSLARLAGSTDTQYF TRBV5-1 . TRBJ2-3 TRBD2
TGTGCCAGCAGCTTAAGCGGGGCTTGGGATTCACCCCTCCACTTT CASSLSGAWDSPLHF TRBV7-3 . TRBJ1-6 .
TGCAGCGTTTTCAACAGGGGGTCAAACATTCAGTACTTC CSVFNRGSNIQYF TRBV29-1 . TRBJ2-4 TRBD1
TGTGCCAGCAGAAGGGACAGGGGCGATAATCAGCCCCAGCATTTT CASRRDRGDNQPQHF TRBV6-5 medium-sized TRBJ1-5 TRBD1
TGCGCCAGCAGCCAAGATCGGGGTGCGCGGGAGCAGTACTTC CASSQDRGAREQYF TRBV4-3 . TRBJ2-7 .
TGCGCCAGCAGCGCGAGACACCTCAGCAATCAGCCCCAGCATTTT CASSARHLSNQPQHF TRBV4-1 . TRBJ1-5 .
TGTGCCAGCAGCCCCCCGCAGGGGTTGAACACTGAAGCTTTCTTT CASSPPQGLNTEAFF TRBV11-3 once TRBJ1-1 .
TGCGCCAGCAGCCAAGCCTCTCTAGGAGATACGCAGTATTTT CASSQASLGDTQYF TRBV4-1 . TRBJ2-3 .
TGTGCCAGCTCACCTCGTCCAGAGAACACTGAAGCTTTCTTT CASSPRPENTEAFF TRBV18 . TRBJ1-1 .
TGTGCCAGCAGCTTAGTGCCACCGGGATCCAGCACAGATACGCAGTATTTT CASSLVPPGSSTDTQYF TRBV7-6 . TRBJ2-3 .
TGTGCCAGCAGCCCCGAACAGGGAGGGAGTTGGTCACCCCTCCACTTT CASSPEQGGSWSPLHF TRBV7-8 . TRBJ1-6 .
TGTGCCAGCAGCACCGACAGGGGTACGCAGTATTTT CASSTDRGTQYF TRBV7-2 . TRBJ2-3 TRBD1
TGTGCCAGCAGCCAAGTGTCAGGGGGCGCGGCTAATGAAAAACTGTTTTTT CASSQVSGGAANEKLFF TRBV3-1/TRBV3-2 . TRBJ1-4 TRBD1
TGTGCCAGCAGCCAAGTGCTAGGGGGGGAAACACCCCTCCACTTT CASSQVLGGETPLHF TRBV3-1/TRBV3-2 . TRBJ1-6 .
TGCGCCAGCAGCGCGACAGGGATAAACACCGGGGAGCTGTTTTTT CASSATGINTGELFF TRBV5-1 . TRBJ2-2 TRBD1
TGCAGTGCTAGTGTAGCGGGGGGGCCCTGGCAGTTCTTC CSASVAGGPWQFF TRBV20-1 . TRBJ2-1 TRBD2
TGCGCCAGCAGCGACCCGGGACAGCAGAACTATGGCTACACCTTC CASSDPGQQNYGYTF TRBV5-1 . TRBJ1-2 TRBD1
TGTGCCAGCAGTGAAAATGGGGCAAGGAGCAATCAGCCCCAGCATTTT CASSENGARSNQPQHF TRBV2 . TRBJ1-5 .
TGTGCCAGCAGCTTAAACGGTGGGCGTAACACCGGGGAGCTGTTTTTT CASSLNGGRNTGELFF TRBV11-3 . TRBJ2-2 .
TGTGCCAGCTTGGGGGGGCATCAGCCCCAGCATTTT CASLGGHQPQHF TRBV28 . TRBJ1-5 .
TGTGCCAGCAGCTTAAACTCGGAGACCCAGTACTTC CASSLNSETQYF TRBV7-8 . TRBJ2-5 .
TGTGCCAGCAGCCCAAGCGGGAGTGGCGAAGAGACCCAGTACTTC CASSPSGSGEETQYF TRBV7-2 . TRBJ2-5 TRBD2
TGCGCCAGCAGCCACAGGACAGGGGGCTTCGATACGCAGTATTTT CASSHRTGGFDTQYF TRBV4-3 . TRBJ2-3 TRBD1
TGTGCCAGCTCGTCCTCCCAGGGGGTGGGTTATCAGCCCCAGCATTTT CASSSSQGVGYQPQHF TRBV18 . TRBJ1-5 TRBD1
TGTGCCAGCAGTGGGGCCTTCGGACAGGGGGGGAACACCATATATTTT CASSGAFGQGGNTIYF TRBV6-1 . TRBJ1-3 TRBD1
TGTGCCAGCAGTTACTCTAGGGGGCTTGATGAAAAACTGTTTTTT CASSYSRGLDEKLFF TRBV6-6 . TRBJ1-4 TRBD1
TGTGCCAGCAGCAGTTCCACGGGTCTCTCGTACACGGCACCCCTCCACTTT CASSSSTGLSYTAPLHF TRBV9 . TRBJ1-6 .
TGTGCCAGCAGCCTCTCCGAGGAGACCCAGTACTTC CASSLSEETQYF TRBV5-6 . TRBJ2-5 .
TGCGCCAGCAAGGACAGGTTGGAGACCGGGGAGCTGTTTTTT CASKDRLETGELFF TRBV5-1 . TRBJ2-2 TRBD1
TGCGCCAGCAGCTTGGCCACTAGCGGCAATCAACGCAATGAGCAGTTCTTC CASSLATSGNQRNEQFF TRBV5-1 . TRBJ2-1 TRBD2
TGCAGCGTTGTCCGTGCGGGAGGGGCTTTCTTT CSVVRAGGAFF TRBV29-1 . TRBJ1-1 .
TGTGCCAGCAGTAGTCACAGGGCTTACAACACCGGGGAGCTGTTTTTT CASSSHRAYNTGELFF TRBV6-2/TRBV6-3 . TRBJ2-2 .
TGTGCCAGCAGCTCGTTGCTGGCTAGCGGGGGGATCTACGAGCAGTACTTC CASSSLLASGGIYEQYF TRBV7-9 . TRBJ2-7 TRBD2
TGCGCCAGCAGCTTGGCCCGACAACGGGGAGAGACCCAGTACTTC CASSLARQRGETQYF TRBV5-1 . TRBJ2-5 .
TGTGCCAGCAGCCAAACTCTCGGGGTTAGCGGGGAGCTGTTTTTT CASSQTLGVSGELFF TRBV4-2 once TRBJ2-2 .
TGTGCCAGCAGTTACTTAGTCACAGATACGCAGTATTTT CASSYLVTDTQYF TRBV6-2/TRBV6-3 . TRBJ2-3 .
TGTGCCAGCAGCCTTTTGGAGGGTAACTGGAACTATGGCTACACCTTC CASSLLEGNWNYGYTF TRBV6-2/TRBV6-3 once TRBJ1-2 .
TGTGCCAGCAGCCCATACTTAAACTCCTACGAGCAGTACTTC CASSPYLNSYEQYF TRBV7-9 once TRBJ2-7 .
TGTGCCAGCAGCCGGACAGGGGTCGAAGCTTTCTTT CASSRTGVEAFF TRBV7-2 . TRBJ1-1 TRBD1
TGTGCCAGCAGCCAACCGGGGTCCTACGAGCAGTACTTC CASSQPGSYEQYF TRBV14 . TRBJ2-7 .
TGTGCCAGCAGCCCCTGGACTAGCGGGAGTTACGAGCAGTACTTC CASSPWTSGSYEQYF TRBV28 . TRBJ2-7 TRBD2
TGTGCCAGCAGCGTAGAACTAACGGCGCGAGAGCAGTACTTC CASSVELTAREQYF TRBV9 . TRBJ2-7 .
TGTGCTACTTCAGGGAACTATAATTCACCCCTCCACTTT CATSGNYNSPLHF TRBV12-3/TRBV12-4 . TRBJ1-6 .
TGTGCCAGCAGCTTGGAGCAACTCCTCTACGAGCAGTACTTC CASSLEQLLYEQYF TRBV11-2 . TRBJ2-7 .
TGTGCCAGCAGTCCTAACAGGGGGCTAGGAGAGACCCAGTACTTC CASSPNRGLGETQYF TRBV2 . TRBJ2-5 TRBD1
TGTGCCATCAGTGTTCGAGAAGGAGGGTACCAAGAGACCCAGTACTTC CAISVREGGYQETQYF TRBV10-3 . TRBJ2-5 .